The clone carrying this T cell receptor beta chain is termed medium-sized (0.01 to 0.1%). TCRdb re-called clones via MiXCR from the PCR reads. The table shows over 45,000 clones, with approximately 20% occurring only once. No patient had received any treatment before thyroid surgery. The record originates from a study of metastatic and nonmetastatic thyroid tumors. Study overall: The comparison covered peripheral blood and tumor or nodule tissue in malignant and benign thyroid patients.

The CDR3 has 15 amino acids. Germline CDR1 is SNHLY and CDR2 is FYNNEI. With 7 bases clipped from V and 3 bases from J, the junction kept 10 bases outside the gene matches. This TCR came from a male donor with papillary thyroid cancer or a benign thyroid nodule (not recorded which). Some clones in this sample may be carry-over from other donors' samples. Sequencing was performed on blood. V is TRBV2 and J is TRBJ2-3, with TRBD1 matching 7 bases. DNA for the CDR3: TGTGCCAGCACCGAAGGGACAGCTTCTACAGATACGCAGTATTTT. Protein sequence: CASTEGTASTDTQYF. The full variable domain, in which reference TRBV2 and TRBJ2-3 provide the parts outside the CDR3, is EPEVTQTPSHQVTQMGQEVILRCVPISNHLYFYWYRQILGQKVEFLVSFYNNEISEKSEIFDDQFSVERPDGSNFTLKIRSTKLEDSAMYFCASTEGTASTDTQYFGPGTRLTVL.